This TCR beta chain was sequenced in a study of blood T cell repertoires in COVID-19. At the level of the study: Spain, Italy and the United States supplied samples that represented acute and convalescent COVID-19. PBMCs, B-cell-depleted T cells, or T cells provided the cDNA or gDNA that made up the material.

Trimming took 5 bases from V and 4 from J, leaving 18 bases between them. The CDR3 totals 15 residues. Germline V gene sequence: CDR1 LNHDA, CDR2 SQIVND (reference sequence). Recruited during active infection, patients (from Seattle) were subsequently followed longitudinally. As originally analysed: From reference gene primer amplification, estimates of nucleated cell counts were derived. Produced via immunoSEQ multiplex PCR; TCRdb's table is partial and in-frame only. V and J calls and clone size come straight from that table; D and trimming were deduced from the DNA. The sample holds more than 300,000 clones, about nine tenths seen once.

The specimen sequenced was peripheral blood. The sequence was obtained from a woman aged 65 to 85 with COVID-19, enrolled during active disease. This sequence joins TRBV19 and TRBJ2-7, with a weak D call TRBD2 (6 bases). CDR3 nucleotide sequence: TGTGCCAGTAGTTTAGGACAAGGGACTTTGTACGAGCAGTACTTC. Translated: CASSLGQGTLYEQYF. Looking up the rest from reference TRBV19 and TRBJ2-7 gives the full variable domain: DGGITQSPKYLFRKEGQNVTLSCEQNLNHDAMYWYRQDPGQGLRLIYYSQIVNDFQKGDIAEGYSVSREKKESFPLTVTSAQKNPTAFYLCASSLGQGTLYEQYFGPGTRLTVT.